The 9 T cell receptor beta chains presented below share a single source sample, sequenced in a study of shared clonotypes between healthy human individuals. Repertoires were generated with immunoSEQ multiplex PCR, while TCRdb's copy carries only in-frame clones and drops some. The repertoire consists of fewer than 600,000 clones, with roughly 79% occurring once and the leading ten covering more than 10%. The material sequenced was PBMCs. The receptors originated from a middle-aged woman in good health. Some clones in this sample may be carry-over from other donors' samples.

V usage is TRBV5-1 and J usage is TRBJ2-7, with a tentative D call TRBD1 (5 bases). Germline values: CDR1 SGHRS, CDR2 YFSETQ. V dropped 4 bases and J dropped 2 bases, with 16 bases sitting between them. There are 15 residues in the CDR3. CDR3 amino acids: CASSPGLTGAYEQYF. The CDR3 DNA follows: TGCGCCAGCAGCCCAGGGTTAACTGGGGCCTACGAGCAGTACTTC.

The chain combines TRBV27 with TRBJ1-2; D unresolved. The V and J ends lost 5 bases and 5 bases respectively, with 12 bases between them. Germline lookup yields CDR1 MNHEY and CDR2 SMNVEV (reference sequence). The CDR3 runs to 13 residues. CDR3 nucleotides: TGTGCCAGCAGTCCCAACGGGAATTATGGCTACACCTTC. It encodes CASSPNGNYGYTF.

A single count supports this clone. A read error is possible here, since a much larger clone lies one base away. This chain uses TRBV6-5 with TRBJ2-7; unclear D gene. The CDR3 sequence is 11 residues long. Germline V gene data show CDR1 as MNHEY and CDR2 as SVGAGI. Trimming took off 4 bases at V and 3 bases at J, with 4 bases between the two ends. CDR3 nucleotides: TGTGCCAGCAGTTCCTTCTACGAGCAGTACTTC. It codes for CASSSFYEQYF.

This clone was seen a few times. A much more abundant neighbour one base away suggests this may be a read error. This chain joins TRBV4-1 and TRBJ1-2, with D unclear. There are 14 residues in the CDR3. Germline CDR1 and CDR2: MGHRA and YSYEKL. V was pared by 0 bases and J by 4 bases, with 9 bases between. The CDR3 coding sequence is TGCGCCAGCAGCCAAGATGAGGAGACCTATGGCTACACCTTC. Translating gives CASSQDEETYGYTF.

The chain employs TRBV27 and TRBJ1-1; 7 bases align to TRBD1. Germline CDR1 and CDR2: MNHEY and SMNVEV (reference sequence). The CDR3 is made up of 15 amino acids. V shed 5 bases and J 1 base; nucleotides not matched to a gene: 7. CDR3 amino acids: CASSTQWTGNTEAFF. DNA for the CDR3: TGTGCCAGCAGTACACAATGGACAGGGAACACTGAAGCTTTCTTT.

The chain combines TRBV6-5 with TRBJ2-3, with D possibly matching TRBD2 (6 bases). V was trimmed by 7 bases and J by 5 bases, leaving 13 bases between them. Germline CDR1 reads MNHEY; CDR2 reads SVGAGI. This CDR3 is built from 13 residues. The CDR3, as DNA: TGTGCCAGCACCCTCCGACTAGGAGATACGCAGTATTTT. Translation: CASTLRLGDTQYF.

The chain combines TRBV5-1 with TRBJ1-2; weak D call: TRBD1 (6 bases). Trimming removed 0 bases at V and 8 bases at J, with 20 bases between. Germline CDR1 is SGHRS and CDR2 is YFSETQ. CDR3 length: 16 residues. CDR3 sequence: CASSLDSNGGSNGYTF. The DNA for the CDR3 is TGCGCCAGCAGCTTGGACTCCAATGGGGGCTCTAACGGCTACACCTTC.

The chain combines TRBV30 with TRBJ1-3; D gene ambiguous. This CDR3 has 14 residues. Germline values: CDR1 GTSNPN, CDR2 SVGIG (reference sequence). V was clipped by 6 bases and J by 4 bases, with 16 bases between them. DNA for the CDR3: TGTGCCTGCACACGGACTCCGGTGGGAAACACCATATATTTT. It specifies CACTRTPVGNTIYF.

The chain has TRBV12-1 and TRBJ1-5. TRBV12-1 is flagged as a pseudogene. CDR3 length: 14 residues. CDR3 residues: CASSFETNGQPQHF. DNA of the CDR3: TGTGCCAGCAGCTTTGAGACCAACGGACAGCCCCAGCATTTT.